Listed here are 30 T cell receptor beta chains from one sample, sequenced in a study of shared clonotypes between healthy human individuals. The repertoire was sequenced with immunoSEQ multiplex PCR; TCRdb's copy has only in-frame clones and lacks some. The table shows a few hundred thousand clones, with almost 97% occurring only once. Source material: naive CD4+ T cells sorted from blood. Subset of the sample: CD45RA+ positively selected. The receptor source for this set is a woman under 40 in good health.

The chain carries TRBV4-1 and TRBJ2-7; TRBD1 matches at 8 bases. The V gene end was trimmed by 0 bases and the J gene end by 0 bases; junction bases not matched to a gene: 4. The CDR3 runs 16 residues. Per the germline V gene, CDR1 is MGHRA and CDR2 is YSYEKL. The CDR3 nucleotides read TGCGCCAGCAGCCAAGACCGGACAGGGAACTCCTACGAGCAGTACTTC. It encodes CASSQDRTGNSYEQYF.

This clone was seen once. This sequence joins TRBV25-1 and TRBJ1-5; tentatively, D is TRBD1 (6 bases). This CDR3 comprises 16 residues. V lost 2 bases and J 3 bases, leaving 14 bases between the germline ends. Germline values: CDR1 MGHDK, CDR2 SYGVNS. In nucleotides, the CDR3 is TGTGCCAGCAGTGAAGGAAGGGGGGGATTCAATCAGCCCCAGCATTTT. It specifies CASSEGRGGFNQPQHF.

J is TRBJ2-2 and V is TRBV5-1; D unclear. Germline CDR1 and CDR2: SGHRS and YFSETQ. V was shortened by 0 bases and J by 1 base, with 10 bases between the two germline ends. The CDR3 sequence is 16 residues long. CDR3 sequence: CASSLAVILNTGELFF. CDR3 nucleotide sequence: TGCGCCAGCAGCTTGGCGGTGATACTGAACACCGGGGAGCTGTTTTTT.

CDR3 protein: CASSELLAGATDTQYF. CDR3 nucleotides: TGTGCCAGCAGTGAATTACTAGCGGGGGCCACAGATACGCAGTATTTT. The chain uses TRBV25-1 and TRBJ2-3; 11 bases are shared with TRBD2. J was trimmed by 2 bases and V by 1 base; bases with no gene match: 2. CDR3 length: 16 residues. CDR1 is MGHDK and CDR2 is SYGVNS in the germline V gene.

The V call is TRBV2, the J call TRBJ2-1, with TRBD2 matching 11 bases. The CDR3 spans 17 residues. Per the germline V gene, CDR1 is SNHLY and CDR2 is FYNNEI. J was trimmed by 9 bases and V by 2 bases; bases with no gene match: 12. Here the CDR3 reads CASSENLAGGQGSEQFF. CDR3 DNA: TGTGCCAGCAGTGAAAATCTAGCGGGAGGTCAGGGAAGTGAGCAGTTCTTC.

The chain recombines TRBV6-6 with TRBJ2-7, with no clear D. CDR3 length: 11 amino acids. CDR1 and CDR2 (germline): MNHNY, SVGAGI (reference sequence). Deletions cut 11 bases from V and 2 bases from J, with 10 bases between. CDR3 in amino acids: CAVAGTYEQYF. The CDR3 nucleotides are TGTGCCGTGGCAGGAACCTACGAGCAGTACTTC.

The rearrangement joins TRBV19 to TRBJ2-1; no reliable D call. The germline V and J ends were trimmed by 8 bases and 1 base, with 12 bases remaining between them. The CDR3 is 14 residues long. CDR1 is LNHDA, CDR2 SQIVND, per germline (reference sequence). Written as DNA, the CDR3 is TGTGCCAGTGACCCTGGTTATTCCTACAATGAGCAGTTCTTC. Translated: CASDPGYSYNEQFF.

The chain couples TRBV7-2 to TRBJ1-5; D uncertain. The germline gives CDR1 SGHTA, CDR2 FQGNSA. This CDR3 is 14 amino acids long. Trimming cost V 2 bases and J 0 bases, with 5 bases left between them. Here the CDR3 DNA reads TGTGCCAGCAGCTTAAAGTATAGCAATCAGCCCCAGCATTTT. It encodes CASSLKYSNQPQHF.

Concerning this clone: Other nucleotide sequences from this sample produce the same CDR3. This chain links TRBV6-5 with TRBJ1-1; D is undetermined. Trimming took 3 bases from V and 2 from J, leaving 7 bases between them. CDR1 is MNHEY and CDR2 is SVGAGI in the germline V gene. The CDR3 spans 13 residues. This CDR3 reads CASSYRVNTEAFF. The DNA for the CDR3 is TGTGCCAGCAGTTATAGAGTTAACACTGAAGCTTTCTTT.

The chain couples TRBV4-2 to TRBJ1-4, with a weak D call TRBD1 (6 bases). V was pared by 1 base and J by 7 bases, with 16 bases between. The germline V gene has CDR1 LGHNA and CDR2 YNFKEQ. The CDR3 loop spans 16 amino acids. CDR3 amino acids: CASSQATGTRGEKLFF. As DNA, the CDR3 is TGTGCCAGCAGCCAAGCCACCGGGACAAGGGGTGAAAAACTGTTTTTT.

The chain recombines TRBV28 with TRBJ2-7; possible D gene TRBD2, 6 bases. Germline V gene data show CDR1 as MDHEN and CDR2 as SYDVKM. Trimming left V 6 bases short and J 4 bases short, with 10 bases between. There are 12 residues in the CDR3. CDR3 amino acids: CASRISGYEQYF. CDR3 DNA: TGTGCCAGCAGGATAAGCGGGTACGAGCAGTACTTC.

The chain is built from TRBV23-1 and TRBJ1-2; no firm D call. TRBV23-1 is labeled an ORF, and its function is uncertain. V gave up 2 bases and J gave up 2 bases, with 6 bases separating them. This CDR3 contains 13 residues. The CDR3 nucleotides are TGCGCCAGCAGTCAACGGGTAAACTATGGCTACACCTTC. Translating it yields CASSQRVNYGYTF.

This clone appeared once. The CDR3 region has the DNA TGTGCCAGTAGTTCAGGGGGCACTGAAGCTTTCTTT. Translated: CASSSGGTEAFF. The chain uses TRBV19 and TRBJ1-1; 7 bases are a match to TRBD1. This CDR3 region has 12 residues. Germline trimming cut 5 bases from V and 4 bases from J; bases unmatched to any gene: 1. Germline V gene lookup returns CDR1 LNHDA and CDR2 SQIVND (reference sequence).

The V and J genes are TRBV19 and TRBJ2-1, with 11 bases aligning to TRBD2. The CDR3 consists of 19 residues. The germline V gene has CDR1 LNHDA and CDR2 SQIVND (reference sequence). The trim removed 6 bases at V and 2 bases at J, leaving 15 bases unmatched. This CDR3 is CASSQTGTSSGRAYNEQFF. As DNA, the CDR3 is TGTGCCAGTAGCCAGACAGGAACGAGTAGCGGGAGGGCCTACAATGAGCAGTTCTTC.

The J gene is TRBJ2-7, the V gene TRBV7-8; no reliable D call. V was clipped by 5 bases and J by 3 bases, with 20 bases between them. CDR1 is SGHVS and CDR2 is FQNEAQ in the germline V gene. The CDR3 runs to 16 residues. CDR3 sequence reads: CASSPRRTLPLYEQYF. CDR3 coding DNA: TGTGCCAGCAGCCCCAGACGGACCCTGCCCCTCTACGAGCAGTACTTC.

The genes are TRBV28 and TRBJ2-3; 9 nucleotides agree with TRBD2. CDR1 MDHEN and CDR2 SYDVKM come from the germline V gene. The CDR3 has 15 residues. The junction had 2 bases not matched to a gene; V was cut back by 1 base and J by 3 bases. DNA for the CDR3: TGTGCCAGCAGTTTATTCACTAGCGGGACAGATACGCAGTATTTT. Amino acids: CASSLFTSGTDTQYF.

The V call is TRBV5-1, the J call TRBJ1-1; 8 nucleotides agree with TRBD1. There are 16 residues in the CDR3. Germline assignment: CDR1 SGHRS and CDR2 YFSETQ. J gave up 5 bases and V 5 bases, and 14 bases lay outside the gene matches. The CDR3 spells CASSRDLRTGGTEAFF. The CDR3, as DNA: TGCGCCAGCAGTCGAGACTTAAGAACAGGGGGTACTGAAGCTTTCTTT.

This clone was observed once. The V and J genes are TRBV4-1 and TRBJ1-5; 7 bases map to TRBD1. CDR3 size: 14 residues. CDR1 is MGHRA, CDR2 YSYEKL, per germline. Trimming took 4 bases from V and 7 from J; bases not matched to a gene: 7. In DNA, the CDR3 is TGCGCCAGCAGCCGCACAGGGGTACGGCAGCCCCAGCATTTT. Translating gives CASSRTGVRQPQHF.

The chain couples TRBV7-9 to TRBJ2-3; TRBD1 agrees at 7 bases. V trimming: 3 bases; J trimming: 2 bases; junction bases outside the gene matches: 5. Germline V gene sequence: CDR1 SEHNR, CDR2 FQNEAQ (reference sequence). This CDR3 has 15 residues. The CDR3: CASSFSGGPTDTQYF. The CDR3 DNA follows: TGTGCCAGCAGCTTCTCAGGGGGACCCACAGATACGCAGTATTTT.

The V gene is TRBV15, the J gene TRBJ2-7; 10 nucleotides agree with TRBD1. The J segment lost 2 bases and the V segment lost 9 bases, leaving 7 bases of the junction unmatched. Germline V lookup: CDR1 LNHNV, CDR2 YYDKDF (reference sequence). This CDR3 region has 14 residues. This CDR3 reads CATAWDRGTYEQYF. In nucleotides, the CDR3 is TGTGCCACTGCGTGGGACAGGGGAACCTACGAGCAGTACTTC.

The chain employs TRBV12-2 and TRBJ1-5; the table's D call, TRBD1, has no DNA check behind it. TRBV12-2 is marked as a pseudogene. This CDR3 region has 19 residues. The CDR3 reads CASRGTEGRGSVCNQPQHF. As DNA, the CDR3 is TGTGCAAGTCGCGGCACAGAAGGCAGGGGGTCGGTATGCAATCAGCCCCAGCATTTT.

The chain carries TRBV28 and TRBJ2-2, with 8 bases matching TRBD1. Germline V lookup: CDR1 MDHEN, CDR2 SYDVKM. The trim removed 9 bases at V and 7 bases at J, leaving 10 bases unmatched. This CDR3 has 14 amino acids. In DNA, the CDR3 is TGTGCCAGTGAGGACAGGGTCAAAGTCGGGGAGCTGTTTTTT. This translates into CASEDRVKVGELFF.

The chain couples TRBV5-1 to TRBJ1-4; D is possibly TRBD1 (5 bases). CDR3 length: 14 amino acids. With 3 bases removed from V and 5 bases from J, the gap between germline ends came to 11 bases. Germline V CDR1 and CDR2: SGHRS, YFSETQ. CDR3 sequence: CASSWGEGNEKLFF. The CDR3 DNA sequence: TGCGCCAGCAGCTGGGGCGAGGGAAATGAAAAACTGTTTTTT.

V and J are TRBV6-5 and TRBJ2-1; 11 nucleotides agree with TRBD2. V shed 2 bases and J 10 bases; nucleotides not matched to a gene: 7. This CDR3 is 15 amino acids long. CDR1 is MNHEY, CDR2 SVGAGI, per germline. CDR3 protein: CASSYELAGASEQFF. The CDR3 coding sequence is TGTGCCAGCAGTTACGAACTAGCGGGGGCCTCGGAGCAGTTCTTC.

This chain links TRBV19 with TRBJ1-4; D unclear. Deletions cut 4 bases from V and 8 bases from J, with 20 bases between. Germline lookup yields CDR1 LNHDA and CDR2 SQIVND (reference sequence). The CDR3 length is 16 residues. DNA for the CDR3: TGTGCCAGTAGTAAGGCTGGGAATCTATACGCGGAAAAACTGTTTTTT. The encoded protein is CASSKAGNLYAEKLFF.

The rearrangement uses TRBV27 and TRBJ2-2, with D hard to call. The CDR3 contains 14 residues. Between the trimmed V and J ends, which lost 3 bases and 4 bases, there was a span of 9 bases. The germline V gene encodes CDR1 MNHEY and CDR2 SMNVEV (reference sequence). Here the CDR3 reads CASSFYSITGELFF. The CDR3 DNA sequence: TGTGCCAGCAGTTTCTACAGTATCACCGGGGAGCTGTTTTTT.

The rearrangement links TRBV5-1 to TRBJ2-7; TRBD2 is a possible D gene (6 bases). This CDR3 region has 12 residues. V lost 4 bases to trimming and J lost 2 bases, with 7 bases between them. Germline assignment: CDR1 SGHRS and CDR2 YFSETQ. The CDR3 loop is CASSGGAYEQYF. CDR3 in DNA: TGCGCCAGCAGCGGAGGGGCCTACGAGCAGTACTTC.

The chain uses TRBV19 and TRBJ2-1, with TRBD2 matching over 8 bases. V was pared by 7 bases and J by 0 bases, with 14 bases of the junction left unmatched. The germline gives CDR1 LNHDA, CDR2 SQIVND (reference sequence). CDR3 size: 18 residues. The CDR3 spells CASNPSELAGISYNEQFF. Written as DNA, the CDR3 is TGTGCCAGTAACCCCTCTGAGCTAGCGGGTATCTCCTACAATGAGCAGTTCTTC.

The chain has TRBV28 and TRBJ2-2, with D unresolved. The germline gives CDR1 MDHEN, CDR2 SYDVKM. The V end lost 3 bases, the J end lost 6 bases, and 8 bases lay between the germline ends. The CDR3 spans 13 residues. CDR3 protein: CASSFSSPGELFF. CDR3 bases: TGTGCCAGCAGTTTCTCGAGCCCCGGGGAGCTGTTTTTT.

The rearrangement joins TRBV7-9 to TRBJ2-7; no reliable D call. Per the germline V gene, CDR1 is SEHNR and CDR2 is FQNEAQ (reference sequence). CDR3 length equals 12 residues. The V and J ends lost 6 bases and 5 bases respectively, with 11 bases between them. The CDR3 DNA is TGTGCCAGCAGACCCGGGTTCAACGAGCAGTACTTC. Translating it yields CASRPGFNEQYF.